The 16 T cell receptor beta chains below were found in one sample sequenced in a study of blood T cell repertoires in COVID-19. Method: immunoSEQ multiplex PCR; TCRdb's copy keeps in-frame clones and lacks some. The sample lists approximately 230,000 clones, approximately 89% occurring once. The sequenced sample consisted of peripheral blood. The receptors were sampled from a woman aged 25-40 years with COVID-19, enrolled during active disease.

The chain couples TRBV5-1 to TRBJ2-2; the D gene is possibly TRBD2 (6 bases). There are 15 residues in the CDR3. Trimming stripped 2 bases from V and 5 bases from J, with 13 bases between. Per germline, CDR1 SGHRS and CDR2 YFSETQ. DNA for the CDR3: TGCGCCAGCAGCTTCGGGGGAATGATGACCGGGGAGCTGTTTTTT. Translating it yields CASSFGGMMTGELFF.

The chain has TRBV5-1 and TRBJ2-3; 7 bases match TRBD1. Germline lookup yields CDR1 SGHRS and CDR2 YFSETQ. V was clipped by 0 bases and J by 3 bases; unmatched bases: 4. The CDR3 is 15 residues long. As DNA, the CDR3 is TGCGCCAGCAGCTTGGGGATACAGGGGACAGATACGCAGTATTTT. This sequence encodes CASSLGIQGTDTQYF.

This clone appeared a single time. The rearrangement uses TRBV15 and TRBJ2-3, with a tentative D call TRBD2 (6 bases). This CDR3 is 15 amino acids long. The germline V gene encodes CDR1 LNHNV and CDR2 YYDKDF (reference sequence). V lost 4 bases to trimming and J lost 0 bases, with 11 bases between them. The DNA for the CDR3 is TGTGCCACCAGCAACGGGGGTAGAAGCACAGATACGCAGTATTTT. It specifies CATSNGGRSTDTQYF.

V is TRBV12-3 or TRBV12-4 and J is TRBJ2-3; D remains unclear. The CDR3 is 13 amino acids. The V and J ends lost 1 base and 7 bases respectively, with 9 bases between them. CDR3 region: CASSLGARYTQYF. DNA of the CDR3: TGTGCCAGCAGTTTAGGGGCCAGGTATACGCAGTATTTT.

The V and J genes are TRBV2 and TRBJ2-7; D perhaps matches TRBD1 (5 bases). The CDR3 runs 12 residues. The germline V and J ends were trimmed by 4 bases and 4 bases, with 8 bases remaining between them. The germline gives CDR1 SNHLY, CDR2 FYNNEI. The CDR3 reads CASSGTGYEQYV. DNA for the CDR3: TGTGCCAGCAGTGGTACAGGATACGAGCAGTACGTC.

The V and J genes are TRBV24-1 and TRBJ1-2, with D tentatively TRBD1 (5 bases). Germline CDR1 is KGHDR and CDR2 is SFDVKD. CDR3 length: 13 amino acids. V lost 5 bases to trimming and J lost 6 bases, with 12 bases between them. The CDR3 is CATSGRGRDGYTF. The CDR3 nucleotides are TGTGCCACCAGTGGTCGGGGGAGGGATGGCTACACCTTC.

This rearrangement joins TRBV6-6 to TRBJ2-7; D is ambiguous. This CDR3 has 12 amino acids. In germline, CDR1 is MNHNY, CDR2 SVGAGI (reference sequence). The V gene lost 7 bases and the J gene lost 0 bases, with 7 bases spanning the gap. In DNA, the CDR3 is TGTGCCAGCACAGGCAGCTCCTACGAGCAGTACGTC. Protein sequence: CASTGSSYEQYV.

This clone showed up just once. The V and J genes are TRBV2 and TRBJ2-7; D might be TRBD2 (5 bases). Germline loops: CDR1 SNHLY, CDR2 FYNNEI. The CDR3 extends over 14 amino acids. Trimming removed 8 bases from V and 1 base from J, with 15 bases in between. The CDR3 sequence is CASLAIPISYEQYF. CDR3 in DNA: TGTGCCAGCCTAGCAATTCCGATATCCTACGAGCAGTACTTC.

The chain recombines TRBV28 with TRBJ2-1, with a tentative D call TRBD1 (6 bases). The germline CDR1 and CDR2 sequences are MDHEN and SYDVKM. The CDR3 is made up of 18 amino acids. The ends were cut back, 2 bases at V and 9 bases at J, with 26 bases in the middle. The chain's CDR3 is CASSLRGRGILTTGEQFF. The CDR3 coding sequence is TGTGCCAGCAGTTTACGTGGTAGGGGGATCCTAACTACGGGTGAGCAGTTCTTC.

The gene calls are TRBV5-6 and TRBJ2-7, with TRBD1 matching 9 bases. The germline V gene encodes CDR1 SGHDT and CDR2 YYEEEE. V lost 2 bases, J lost 7 bases, and 7 bases stayed unmatched. The CDR3 totals 14 residues. CDR3 nucleotide sequence: TGTGCCAGCAGCTTAAAGGGACAGGGCGGGGAGCAGTACGTC. Its translation is CASSLKGQGGEQYV.

Comment on this clone: At one of its ends the junction is not consistent with the germline gene, which may arise from a read error. The gene calls are TRBV7-7 and TRBJ1-6, with D unclear. CDR3 length: 13 amino acids. Germline CDR1 and CDR2: SSHAT and FNYEAQ (reference sequence). In DNA, the CDR3 is TGTGCTAGCAGCTTAGACGAGAATTCACCCCTCCACTTT. Translated, it gives CASSLDENSPLHF.

This rearrangement joins TRBV11-2 to TRBJ2-7; TRBD1 matches 10 bases. The germline V gene encodes CDR1 SGHAT and CDR2 FQNNGV. Trimming at V came to 1 base and at J to 10 bases, leaving 10 bases not matched to a gene. The CDR3 runs to 15 residues. CDR3 sequence: CASSLGRTGGIEQYF. DNA of the CDR3: TGTGCCAGCAGCTTAGGCAGGACAGGGGGTATCGAACAGTACTTC.

The rearrangement uses TRBV18 and TRBJ2-2; 8 positions match TRBD2. V gave up 3 bases and J gave up 3 bases; unmatched junction bases: 6. In germline, CDR1 is KGHSH, CDR2 LQKENI. This CDR3 comprises 16 residues. The CDR3 sequence: CASSPQAGVHTGELFF. Here the CDR3 DNA reads TGTGCCAGCTCACCCCAAGCGGGGGTTCACACCGGGGAGCTGTTTTTT.

This clone was counted a single time. The V and J genes are TRBV7-9 and TRBJ2-1, with 13 bases identical to TRBD2. The CDR3 totals 16 residues. The V and J ends lost 4 bases and 2 bases, in that order; junction bases with no gene match: 2. Germline-derived CDR1 and CDR2 are SEHNR and FQNEAQ (reference sequence). This chain's CDR3 is CASSSGTSGAYNEQFF. CDR3 nucleotide sequence: TGTGCCAGCAGCTCAGGGACTAGCGGGGCCTACAATGAGCAGTTCTTC.

V gene TRBV4-1 combines with J gene TRBJ2-5, with TRBD2 matching over 8 bases. Trimming removed 1 base from V and 0 bases from J; junction bases left unmatched: 4. The CDR3 runs 16 residues. Germline assignment: CDR1 MGHRA and CDR2 YSYEKL. The CDR3: CASSQVAGRNQETQYF. The CDR3 DNA reads as TGCGCCAGCAGCCAAGTAGCGGGACGCAACCAAGAGACCCAGTACTTC.

The chain carries TRBV24-1 and TRBJ2-1, with D possibly TRBD1 on 6 matching bases. Germline V gives CDR1 KGHDR, CDR2 SFDVKD. Trimming stripped 5 bases from V and 4 bases from J, with 17 bases between. The CDR3 covers 16 residues. CDR3: CATSAVRDTDYNEQFF. The CDR3 DNA is TGTGCCACCAGTGCCGTCCGGGACACGGATTACAATGAGCAGTTCTTC.